Detailed here is one T cell receptor (beta chain). The study drew donors from healthy Caucasian individuals in Russia aged about 6 to 95. Primed by a sample-barcoded 5' primer and a J-beta primer mix, a second PCR proceeded for about 6 to 11 cycles. MiXCR, applied by TCRdb to the 5' RACE reads, yields one record per CDR3 protein. The sample carries hundreds of thousands of distinct CDR3 sequences, around half recorded once. The entry originates in a study of blood T cells in healthy people across ages. Study details: With template switching, about one barcoded beta molecule was captured per two T cells.

Sequencing was carried out using blood. The clonotype comes from a woman in her sixties in good health.

CDR3 loop: CASSPLSGLRDEQFF. In DNA, the CDR3 is TGTGCCAGCTCACCTCTCTCGGGGCTAAGGGATGAGCAGTTCTTC. The V and J genes are TRBV18 and TRBJ2-1; D might be TRBD1 or TRBD2, each matching 5 bases. V was shortened by 3 bases and J by 8 bases, with 17 bases between the two germline ends. The CDR3 extends over 15 amino acids. From germline, CDR1 is KGHSH and CDR2 LQKENI. The full variable domain, its missing parts supplied by reference TRBV18 and TRBJ2-1, is NAGVMQNPRHLVRRRGQEARLRCSPMKGHSHVYWYRQLPEEGLKFMVYLQKENIIDESGMPKERFSAEFPKEGPSILRIQQVVRGDSAAYFCASSPLSGLRDEQFFGPGTRLTVL.